The following is a T cell receptor (beta chain) sequence with its context. This clonotype was picked up a small number of times. It lacks a known antigen. Base qualities are not recorded, but no much larger clone differs from it by a single base. The library was produced with multiplex PCR. Sequencing was carried out with an Illumina HiSeq 4000. To build TCR beta libraries, CDR3 regions were amplified by Arm-PCR using iRepertoire HTBI primers. PCR products were gel purified before sequencing. Per the original workflow: Gene usage analysis of CDR3 amino acid clonotypes used the 60 to 80 TRBV and 14 TRBJ segments found across samples. COPE and FqMerger were used to merge filtered high-quality paired reads into contigs. BLAST was used to align contigs to IMGT TRBV, TRBD and TRBJ reference genes, with CDR3 defined following IMGT. Any clonotype with a frequency above 0.1% was counted as a highly expanded clone. Shannon entropy was used to measure repertoire diversity, and the Gini coefficient was used to measure V-J evenness. A clonotype found in more than one individual was treated as public. TCRdb reprocessed the public reads (quality trimming at Q25 with fastp, clone calling with MiXCR) and kept in-frame beta chains. CDR3 protein duplicates are merged, each entry listing the most common genes and DNA. TCRdb's processing, not the authors' own work, is the source of the V and J calls. The sample table lists a few hundred thousand distinct CDR3 sequences, roughly 21% of them with a count of one. The ten largest clones capture roughly 7% of the sample.

CDR3 length: 15 amino acids, cysteine to phenylalanine. Kept here is only the CDR3 DNA, which spans 45 bases and is read in frame from base 1. V and J are truncated by 6 bases and 6 bases respectively, leaving an intervening sequence of 20 bases. In the germline V gene, CDR1 corresponds to SGHAT and CDR2 to FQNNGV. What the time point label conveys for this sample: persistent/refractory GD, antithyroid drugs over 5 years with positive TRAb. For both TCR sequencing and RNA sequencing, RNA was extracted from PBMCs using TRIzol. Graves' disease was diagnosed according to American Thyroid Association guidelines. The patients came from an endocrinology department in Xi'an, China. Each patient gave approximately 10 milliliters of peripheral blood, collected in an EDTA anticoagulant tube. PBMCs were isolated by Ficoll Paque Plus density gradient separation without further T cell sorting. RNA quality was checked with an Agilent 2100 Bioanalyzer and agarose gel, and concentration with a NanoDrop 2000.

This specimen comes from a study of regulatory T cells in long-lasting Graves disease (dated by TCRdb to the early 2020s). For the study in its entirety: Persistent Graves' disease meant more than 5 years of antithyroid drug treatment with TSH receptor autoantibodies that stayed positive. Persistent Graves' disease patients were compared with newly diagnosed Graves' disease patients by peripheral blood TCR sequencing and RNA sequencing. The study was conducted in China and was registered as a clinical trial. A total of about 33 samples underwent TCR sequencing, from around 13 patients with persistent Graves' disease and approximately 20 patients with newly diagnosed Graves' disease. Antithyroid drugs had been taken for about 9.7 years on average by persistent Graves' disease patients in the clinical cohort. Study-wide findings and limitations: Only the TCR beta chain was sequenced and analyzed. The authors noted that the small sample size was a limitation that may lower accuracy. Because the primary lesion, thyroid tissue, could not be accessed, the study looked at peripheral blood alone. TRBV28, TRBJ1-2 and TRBJ2-5 were preferentially used in persistent disease, while TRBV20-1 and TRBJ2-1 were favored in newly diagnosed disease. Persistent Graves' disease patients showed lower TCR Shannon entropy and fewer highly expanded clones than newly diagnosed patients, suggesting clonal expansion. A larger number of public clonotypes was shared among persistent patients (more than 2,500) than among newly diagnosed patients (around 890).

This receptor chain uses TRBV11-2 and TRBJ1-1; the D gene lacks a confident call. This TCR came from a female donor with Graves disease. The specimen comprised peripheral blood mononuclear cells (PBMCs), sampled when the disease was refractory, from a patient treated with antithyroid drugs. CDR3 sequence: CASRWRANVAAEAFF. The bases read TGTGCCAGCAGGTGGAGGGCGAATGTTGCGGCTGAAGCTTTCTTT.